Sequencing of this TCR beta chain was carried out in a study of blood T cell repertoires in COVID-19. Study in general: Samples of COVID-19 (acute and convalescent) were obtained from the United States, Italy and Spain. The analysed material was cDNA or gDNA that came from T cells, B-cell-depleted T cells, or PBMCs.

Between the trimmed V and J ends, which lost 2 bases and 7 bases, there was a span of 9 bases. Germline-derived CDR1 and CDR2 are SGHVS and FQNEAQ. This CDR3 is 14 amino acids long. The authors' processing: For nucleated cells, counts were estimated from reference gene primer amplification. Clones were sequenced by immunoSEQ multiplex PCR, and TCRdb holds only the in-frame ones, with some missing. V and J calls and clone size follow that table, whereas D and trimming were derived from the DNA. The sample lists 45,000 to 55,000 clones; approximately 82% were seen once. The sequence derives from a human donor in a cohort sampled during active COVID-19. This chain connects TRBV7-8 to TRBJ1-6; D is uncertain. Sequenced input: peripheral blood. The CDR3 sequence is CASSLLIRNSPLHF. In DNA, the CDR3 is TGTGCCAGCAGCTTACTCATACGGAATTCACCCCTCCACTTT.